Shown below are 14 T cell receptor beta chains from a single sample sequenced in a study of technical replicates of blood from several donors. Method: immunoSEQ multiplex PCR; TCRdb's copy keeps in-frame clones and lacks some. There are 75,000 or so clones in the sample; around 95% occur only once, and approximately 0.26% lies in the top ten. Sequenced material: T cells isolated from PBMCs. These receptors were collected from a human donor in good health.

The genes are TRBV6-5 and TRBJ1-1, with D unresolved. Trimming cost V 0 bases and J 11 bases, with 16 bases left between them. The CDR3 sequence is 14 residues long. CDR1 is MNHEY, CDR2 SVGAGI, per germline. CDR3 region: CASSYSTETGWAFF. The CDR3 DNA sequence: TGTGCCAGCAGTTACTCCACGGAAACCGGGTGGGCTTTCTTT.

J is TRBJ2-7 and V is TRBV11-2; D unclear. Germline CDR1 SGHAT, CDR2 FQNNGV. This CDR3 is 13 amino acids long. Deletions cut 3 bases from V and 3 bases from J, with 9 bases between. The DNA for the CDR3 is TGTGCCAGCAGCTTTCAACAGTTCTACGAGCAGTACTTC. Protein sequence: CASSFQQFYEQYF.

This CDR3 is CASSILIGRRSGRRYGYTF. In DNA form, the CDR3 reads TGTGCCAGTAGTATCTTGATCGGTCGTCGGTCCGGAAGGAGGTATGGCTACACCTTC. This chain links TRBV19 with TRBJ1-2; D remains ambiguous. The V and J ends lost 3 bases and 5 bases respectively, with 28 bases between them. Per the germline V gene, CDR1 is LNHDA and CDR2 is SQIVND (reference sequence). CDR3 size: 19 residues. Together with reference TRBV19 and TRBJ1-2, the CDR3 gives the full variable domain: DGGITQSPKYLFRKEGQNVTLSCEQNLNHDAMYWYRQDPGQGLRLIYYSQIVNDFQKGDIAEGYSVSREKKESFPLTVTSAQKNPTAFYLCASSILIGRRSGRRYGYTFGSGTRLTVV.

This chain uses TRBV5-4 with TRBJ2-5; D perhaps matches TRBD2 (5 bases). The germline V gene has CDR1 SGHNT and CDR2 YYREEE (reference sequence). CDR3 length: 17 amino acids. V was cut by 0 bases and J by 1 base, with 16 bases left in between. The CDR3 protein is CASSLAGVVGPQETQYF. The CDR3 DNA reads TGTGCCAGCAGCTTGGCCGGGGTAGTTGGACCCCAAGAGACCCAGTACTTC. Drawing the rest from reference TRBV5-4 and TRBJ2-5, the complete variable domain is ETGVTQSPTHLIKTRGQQVTLRCSSQSGHNTVSWYQQALGQGPQFIFQYYREEENGRGNFPPRFSGLQFPNYSSELNVNALELDDSALYLCASSLAGVVGPQETQYFGPGTRLLVL.

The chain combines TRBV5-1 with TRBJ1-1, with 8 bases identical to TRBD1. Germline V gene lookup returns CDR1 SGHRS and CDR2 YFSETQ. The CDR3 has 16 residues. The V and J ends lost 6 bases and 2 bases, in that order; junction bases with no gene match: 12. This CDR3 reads CASTLGTGGINTEAFF. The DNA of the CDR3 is TGCGCCAGCACACTTGGAACAGGGGGAATAAACACTGAAGCTTTCTTT.

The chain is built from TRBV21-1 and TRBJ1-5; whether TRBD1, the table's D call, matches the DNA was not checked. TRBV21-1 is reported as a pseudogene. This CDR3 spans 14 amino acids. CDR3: CASRQGLVGQPQHF. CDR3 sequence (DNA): TGTGCCAGCAGACAGGGGCTAGTAGGCCAGCCCCAGCATTTT.

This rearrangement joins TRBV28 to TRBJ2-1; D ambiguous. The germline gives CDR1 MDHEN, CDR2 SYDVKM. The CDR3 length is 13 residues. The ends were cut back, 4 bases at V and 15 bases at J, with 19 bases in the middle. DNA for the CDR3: TGTGCCAGCAGTTCTACGACTTCTATAATGCGGTTCTTC. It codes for CASSSTTSIMRFF. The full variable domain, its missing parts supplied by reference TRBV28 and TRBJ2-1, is DVKVTQSSRYLVKRTGEKVFLECVQDMDHENMFWYRQDPGLGLRLIYFSYDVKMKEKGDIPEGYSVSREKKERFSLILESASTNQTSMYLCASSSTTSIMRFFGPGTRLTVL.

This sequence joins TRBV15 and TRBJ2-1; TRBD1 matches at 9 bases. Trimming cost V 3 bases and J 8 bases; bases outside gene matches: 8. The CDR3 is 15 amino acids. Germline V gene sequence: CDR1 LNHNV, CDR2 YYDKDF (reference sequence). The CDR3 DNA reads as TGTGCCACCAGCAGGCCGGGACAGGGTAGATATGAGCAGTTCTTC. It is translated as CATSRPGQGRYEQFF.

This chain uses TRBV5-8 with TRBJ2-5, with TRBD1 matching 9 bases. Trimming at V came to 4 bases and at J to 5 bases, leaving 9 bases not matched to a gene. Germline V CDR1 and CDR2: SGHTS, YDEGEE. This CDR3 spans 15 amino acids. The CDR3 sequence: CASSLHTGGRETQYF. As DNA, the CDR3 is TGTGCCAGCAGCCTCCATACAGGGGGCAGGGAGACCCAGTACTTC. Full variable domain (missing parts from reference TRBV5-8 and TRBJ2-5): EAGVTQSPTHLIKTRGQQATLRCSPISGHTSVYWYQQALGLGLQFLLWYDEGEERNRGNFPPRFSGRQFPNYSSELNVNALELEDSALYLCASSLHTGGRETQYFGPGTRLLVL.

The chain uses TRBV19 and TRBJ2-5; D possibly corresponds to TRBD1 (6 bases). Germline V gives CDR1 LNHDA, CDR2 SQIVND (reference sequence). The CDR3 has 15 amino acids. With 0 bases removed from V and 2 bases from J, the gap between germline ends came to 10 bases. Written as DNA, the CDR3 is TGTGCCAGTAGTATAGAGGGAAGGGGGCAAGAGACCCAGTACTTC. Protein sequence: CASSIEGRGQETQYF.

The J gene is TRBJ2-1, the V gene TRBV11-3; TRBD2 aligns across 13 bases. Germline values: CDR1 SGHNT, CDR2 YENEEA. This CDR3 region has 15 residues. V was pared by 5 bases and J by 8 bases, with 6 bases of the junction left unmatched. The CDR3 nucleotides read TGTGCCAGCAGCCTCGGACTAGCGGGAGTACATGAGCAGTTCTTC. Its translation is CASSLGLAGVHEQFF.

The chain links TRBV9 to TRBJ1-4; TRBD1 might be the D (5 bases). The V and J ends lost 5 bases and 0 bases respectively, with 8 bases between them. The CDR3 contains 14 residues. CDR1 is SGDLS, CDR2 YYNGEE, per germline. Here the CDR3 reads CASSDSATNEKLFF. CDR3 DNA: TGTGCCAGCAGTGACAGCGCAACTAATGAAAAACTGTTTTTT.

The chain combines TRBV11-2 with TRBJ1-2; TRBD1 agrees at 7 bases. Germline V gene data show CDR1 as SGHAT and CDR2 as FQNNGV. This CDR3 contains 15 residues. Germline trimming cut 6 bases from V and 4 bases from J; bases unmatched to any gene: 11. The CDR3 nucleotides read TGTGCCAGCAGGAAACCTGGACAGGCCGTCTATGGCTACACCTTC. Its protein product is CASRKPGQAVYGYTF.

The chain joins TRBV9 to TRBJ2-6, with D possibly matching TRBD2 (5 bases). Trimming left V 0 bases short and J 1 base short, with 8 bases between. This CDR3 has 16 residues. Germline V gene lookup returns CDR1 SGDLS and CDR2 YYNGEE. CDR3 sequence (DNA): TGTGCCAGCAGCGTAGGTGGAGGATCTGGGGCCAACGTCCTGACTTTC. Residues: CASSVGGGSGANVLTF.